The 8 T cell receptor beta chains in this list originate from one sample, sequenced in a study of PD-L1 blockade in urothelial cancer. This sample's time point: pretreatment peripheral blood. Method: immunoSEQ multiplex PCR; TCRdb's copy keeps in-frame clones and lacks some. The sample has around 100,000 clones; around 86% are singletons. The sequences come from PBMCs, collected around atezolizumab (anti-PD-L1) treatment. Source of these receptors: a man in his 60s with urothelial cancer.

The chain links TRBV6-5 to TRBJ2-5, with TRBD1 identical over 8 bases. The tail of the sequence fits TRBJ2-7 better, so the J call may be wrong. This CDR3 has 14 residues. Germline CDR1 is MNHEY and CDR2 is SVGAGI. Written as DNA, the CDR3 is TGTGCCAGCAGTTGGACGGACAGGGCGCCCGAGCAGTACTTC. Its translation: CASSWTDRAPEQYF.

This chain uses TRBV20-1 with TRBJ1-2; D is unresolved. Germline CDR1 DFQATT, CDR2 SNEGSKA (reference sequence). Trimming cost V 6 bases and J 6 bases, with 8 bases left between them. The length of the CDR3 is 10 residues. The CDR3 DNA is TGCAGTGCCAGGTACGATGGCTACACCTTC. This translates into CSARYDGYTF.

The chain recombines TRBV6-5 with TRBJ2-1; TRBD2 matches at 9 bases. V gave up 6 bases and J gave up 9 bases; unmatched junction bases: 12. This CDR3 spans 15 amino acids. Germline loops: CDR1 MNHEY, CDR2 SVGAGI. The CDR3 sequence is CASRVLAGGAFEQFF. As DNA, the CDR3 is TGTGCCAGCAGGGTCCTTGCGGGGGGGGCTTTTGAGCAGTTCTTC.

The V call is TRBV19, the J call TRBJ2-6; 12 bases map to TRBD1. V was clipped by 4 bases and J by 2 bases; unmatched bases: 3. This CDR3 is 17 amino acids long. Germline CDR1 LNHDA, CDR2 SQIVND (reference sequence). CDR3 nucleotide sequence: TGTGCCAGTAGTAGGGACAGGGGGCACACTGGGGCCAACGTCCTGACTTTC. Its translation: CASSRDRGHTGANVLTF. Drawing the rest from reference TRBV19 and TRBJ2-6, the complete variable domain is DGGITQSPKYLFRKEGQNVTLSCEQNLNHDAMYWYRQDPGQGLRLIYYSQIVNDFQKGDIAEGYSVSREKKESFPLTVTSAQKNPTAFYLCASSRDRGHTGANVLTFGAGSRLTVL.

The CDR3 region is CASRRTGDTGELFF. DNA of the CDR3: TGTGCCAGCAGAAGGACAGGGGACACCGGGGAGCTGTTTTTT. This chain joins TRBV7-3 and TRBJ2-2, with 9 bases aligning to TRBD1. Germline assignment: CDR1 SGHTA and CDR2 FQGTGA. There are 14 residues in the CDR3. V was pared by 6 bases and J by 3 bases, with 2 bases of the junction left unmatched.

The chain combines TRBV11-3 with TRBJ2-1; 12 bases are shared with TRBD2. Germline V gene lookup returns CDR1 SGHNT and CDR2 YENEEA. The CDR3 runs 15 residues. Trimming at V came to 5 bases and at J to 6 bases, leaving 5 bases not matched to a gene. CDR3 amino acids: CASSPASGGVNEQFF. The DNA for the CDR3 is TGTGCCAGCAGCCCAGCTAGCGGGGGGGTCAATGAGCAGTTCTTC.

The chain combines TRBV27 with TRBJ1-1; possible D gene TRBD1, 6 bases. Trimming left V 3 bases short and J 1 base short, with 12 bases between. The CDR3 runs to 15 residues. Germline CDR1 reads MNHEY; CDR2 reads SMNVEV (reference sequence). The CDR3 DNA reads TGTGCCAGCAGTTTCGTTCGACAGGCGAACACTGAAGCTTTCTTT. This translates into CASSFVRQANTEAFF.

CDR3 nucleotide sequence: TGTGCCAGCAGTTACTCGGCAGGTAGCTACAATGAGCAGTTCTTC. As protein: CASSYSAGSYNEQFF. This rearrangement joins TRBV6-5 to TRBJ2-1; D remains ambiguous. From germline, CDR1 is MNHEY and CDR2 SVGAGI. The CDR3 is 15 amino acids. V lost 0 bases, J lost 3 bases, and 9 bases lay in between.